These T cell receptor beta chains were read from a single sample in a study of T cells after yellow fever vaccination. One entry per CDR3 protein, called by TCRdb with MiXCR from the 5' RACE reads. The data show 550,000 to 750,000 distinct CDR3 sequences, less than 15% seen once. The starting material was PBMCs, obtained on the day of the yellow fever booster vaccination. Receptors were obtained from a man aged 30 to 39 who received the YFV17D yellow fever vaccine. CDR3s include the opening cysteine and the closing phenylalanine or tryptophan. The order of the fields is V gene, J gene, clone size, D gene, CDR3 protein, CDR3 DNA. A D gene is named only where the DNA matches it firmly. A clone size is listed for some rows: how often the clone was seen (once, few, many), or a class if it is expanded.

TRBV7-6,TRBJ2-7,many,TRBD2,CASNHRQAGDYEQYF,TGTGCCAGCAATCACAGGCAAGCGGGAGATTACGAGCAGTACTTC
TRBV10-3,TRBJ2-1,NA,TRBD2,CAISFTLPGSGRRNEQFF,TGTGCCATCAGTTTTACCCTCCCTGGTAGCGGGAGAAGGAATGAGCAGTTCTTC
TRBV7-8,TRBJ2-7,few,NA,CASSSTGGAIHEQYF,TGTGCCAGCAGCTCAACCGGGGGCGCGATTCACGAGCAGTACTTC
TRBV30,TRBJ2-7,few,NA,CAWMGGSSYEQYF,TGTGCCTGGATGGGGGGTAGCTCCTACGAGCAGTACTTC
TRBV12-3/TRBV12-4,TRBJ1-1,NA,NA,CASSAGLEAFF,TGTGCCAGCAGTGCAGGGTTAGAAGCTTTCTTT
TRBV30,TRBJ1-2,few,NA,CAWSRGNYGYTF,TGTGCCTGGAGTAGGGGTAACTATGGCTACACCTTC
TRBV19,TRBJ1-2,few,NA,CASNPPGYGYTF,TGTGCCAGTAACCCACCGGGGTATGGCTACACCTTC
TRBV11-2,TRBJ2-7,many,TRBD2,CASRPGTSGYEQYF,TGTGCCAGCCGCCCCGGGACTAGCGGCTACGAGCAGTACTTC
TRBV7-6,TRBJ1-4,NA,NA,CASSLVGSRNEKLFF,TGTGCCAGCAGCTTAGTTGGGTCGCGAAATGAAAAACTGTTTTTT
TRBV20-1,TRBJ2-3,many,TRBD2,CSVWGLAGTDTQYF,TGCAGTGTCTGGGGACTAGCGGGCACAGATACGCAGTATTTT
TRBV6-5,TRBJ1-5,few,NA,CASSYDRKGNQPQHF,TGTGCCAGCAGCTACGACAGGAAGGGCAATCAGCCCCAGCATTTT
TRBV7-8,TRBJ2-4,NA,NA,CASSLDLTGNIQYF,TGTGCCAGCAGCTTAGACCTAACGGGGAACATTCAGTACTTC
TRBV5-1,TRBJ2-7,many,NA,CASSLVASPAYEQYF,TGCGCCAGCAGCTTGGTAGCCAGTCCTGCCTACGAGCAGTACTTC
TRBV21-1,TRBJ1-5,NA,NA,CASSKSIGGGDDSNQPQHF,TGTGCCAGCAGCAAATCGATAGGAGGGGGAGATGATAGCAATCAGCCCCAGCATTTT
TRBV4-1,TRBJ2-3,few,NA,CASSGGLGTDTQYF,TGCGCCAGCAGTGGTGGGCTGGGAACAGATACGCAGTATTTT
TRBV18,TRBJ2-3,few,TRBD1,CASSPRGQGSQYF,TGTGCCAGCTCACCACGAGGACAGGGTTCGCAGTATTTT
TRBV12-3/TRBV12-4,TRBJ2-7,many,NA,CASSRTAYEQYF,TGTGCCAGCAGTAGGACTGCTTACGAGCAGTACTTC
TRBV20-1,TRBJ2-2,few,TRBD2,CSASPLAGPNTGELFF,TGCAGTGCTAGCCCACTAGCGGGACCTAACACCGGGGAGCTGTTTTTT
TRBV29-1,TRBJ1-2,NA,NA,CSVEVQSFGYTF,TGCAGCGTTGAAGTACAGAGTTTTGGCTACACCTTC
TRBV7-2,TRBJ2-4,few,NA,CASSLEGANIQYF,TGTGCCAGCAGCTTAGAAGGGGCGAACATTCAGTACTTC
TRBV7-9,TRBJ1-2,few,NA,CASSRDGGSNYGYTF,TGTGCCAGCAGCCGGGATGGGGGGTCCAACTATGGCTACACCTTC
TRBV11-2,TRBJ1-2,few,NA,CASSPSGIYGYTF,TGTGCCAGCAGCCCTTCGGGTATCTATGGCTACACCTTC
TRBV12-3/TRBV12-4,TRBJ2-1,few,NA,CASSFSFYNEQFF,TGTGCCAGCAGTTTTTCGTTCTACAATGAGCAGTTCTTC
TRBV20-1,TRBJ2-1,NA,TRBD2,CSARDSSGRAGEQFF,TGCAGTGCTAGAGATTCTAGCGGGAGGGCCGGTGAGCAGTTCTTC
TRBV27,TRBJ2-5,NA,TRBD2,CASSRIWRREDKETQYF,TGTGCCAGCAGTCGGATCTGGCGGCGGGAGGACAAAGAGACCCAGTACTTC
TRBV10-1,TRBJ1-1,NA,NA,CASSDAGEAFF,TGCGCCAGCAGTGATGCAGGGGAAGCTTTCTTT
TRBV7-9,TRBJ2-5,NA,NA,CASSPESSRETQYF,TGTGCCAGCAGCCCCGAGAGCTCGAGAGAGACCCAGTACTTC
TRBV20-1,TRBJ2-5,few,TRBD2,CSAMRGTQETQYF,TGCAGTGCTATGCGGGGGACTCAAGAGACCCAGTACTTC
TRBV7-2,TRBJ1-1,few,NA,CASSPWTVNTEAFF,TGTGCCAGCAGCCCTTGGACGGTGAACACTGAAGCTTTCTTT
TRBV5-1,TRBJ2-5,NA,TRBD1,CASSTSRQGLGETQYF,TGCGCCAGCAGCACCTCGCGACAGGGGCTGGGGGAGACCCAGTACTTC
TRBV11-3,TRBJ2-6,few,TRBD1,CASCPLTTGGSSGANVLTF,TGTGCCAGCTGCCCCCTAACGACAGGGGGGAGCTCTGGGGCCAACGTCCTGACTTTC
TRBV9,TRBJ1-1,NA,NA,CASSPGALNTEAFF,TGTGCCAGCAGCCCTGGGGCCCTGAACACTGAAGCTTTCTTT
TRBV3-1,TRBJ2-1,NA,TRBD1,CASSQDDRVTNEQFF,TGTGCCAGCAGCCAAGATGACAGGGTCACCAATGAGCAGTTCTTC
TRBV20-1,TRBJ2-5,NA,NA,CSARDPQVPQETQYF,TGCAGTGCTAGAGATCCGCAGGTACCTCAAGAGACCCAGTACTTC
TRBV29-1,TRBJ2-1,NA,TRBD2,CSVDPSGGNEQFF,TGCAGCGTCGATCCTTCGGGGGGCAATGAGCAGTTCTTC
TRBV7-2,TRBJ2-1,NA,NA,CASSDLGRREQFF,TGTGCCAGCAGCGATTTAGGTCGGCGGGAGCAGTTCTTC
TRBV20-1,TRBJ2-7,NA,NA,CSGAEAYEQYF,TGCAGTGGAGCGGAGGCCTACGAGCAGTACTTC
TRBV7-9,TRBJ2-6,once,TRBD1,CASREQGGSGANVLTF,TGTGCCAGCAGGGAACAGGGGGGTTCTGGGGCCAACGTCCTGACTTTC
TRBV10-3,TRBJ1-1,few,NA,CAISYEMNTEAFF,TGTGCCATCAGTTATGAAATGAACACTGAAGCTTTCTTT
TRBV6-5,TRBJ2-7,few,TRBD1,CASSYPTGGLYEQYF,TGTGCCAGCAGTTATCCGACAGGGGGTCTTTACGAGCAGTACTTC
TRBV25-1,TRBJ1-4,NA,TRBD1,CASSPLQGAGEKLFF,TGTGCCAGCAGTCCTCTCCAGGGGGCCGGTGAAAAACTGTTTTTT
TRBV5-1,TRBJ2-7,few,NA,CASSLEGPSAYF,TGCGCCAGCAGCTTGGAGGGGCCTTCGGCGTACTTC
TRBV5-1,TRBJ2-4,NA,NA,CASSPSRGWAKNIQYF,TGCGCCAGCAGCCCCAGTCGGGGATGGGCCAAAAACATTCAGTACTTC
TRBV11-2,TRBJ2-1,few,NA,CASSLMGRRGSGSYNEQFF,TGTGCCAGCAGCCTAATGGGGAGGAGGGGGTCCGGCTCCTACAATGAGCAGTTCTTC
TRBV20-1,TRBJ2-7,NA,TRBD2,CSAGTSGRTYEQYF,TGCAGTGCTGGGACTAGCGGGAGAACCTACGAGCAGTACTTC
TRBV15,TRBJ2-3,NA,NA,CATSPRVGGGHTDTQYF,TGTGCCACCAGCCCCCGGGTGGGAGGGGGCCACACAGATACGCAGTATTTT
TRBV5-4,TRBJ2-5,NA,NA,CASSLVGLQTQETQYF,TGTGCCAGCAGCTTGGTCGGACTACAGACTCAAGAGACCCAGTACTTC
TRBV5-4,TRBJ1-2,NA,TRBD1,CASSLGQEKNYGYTF,TGTGCCAGCAGCCTGGGACAGGAGAAAAACTATGGCTACACCTTC
TRBV5-1,TRBJ2-5,many,NA,CASSPDETQYF,TGCGCCAGCAGCCCGGACGAGACCCAGTACTTC
TRBV6-1,TRBJ2-7,few,TRBD2,CASSPLSGSNEQYF,TGTGCCAGCAGTCCCCTTAGCGGGAGTAACGAGCAGTACTTC
TRBV2,TRBJ2-5,few,NA,CASSEARGGPPLGETQYF,TGTGCCAGCAGTGAAGCGAGGGGCGGGCCCCCTCTTGGAGAGACCCAGTACTTC
TRBV5-6,TRBJ2-3,NA,NA,CASSFGMDTQYF,TGTGCCAGCAGCTTCGGTATGGATACGCAGTATTTT
TRBV5-6,TRBJ2-3,NA,NA,CASSLSPRTDTQYF,TGTGCCAGCAGCTTGTCTCCCCGCACAGATACGCAGTATTTT
TRBV15,TRBJ2-7,few,NA,CATSRDMGIYEQYF,TGTGCCACCAGCAGAGATATGGGAATCTACGAGCAGTACTTC
TRBV7-6,TRBJ2-1,NA,NA,CASSHGRTVSYNEQFF,TGTGCCAGCAGCCATGGAAGGACGGTGTCCTACAATGAGCAGTTCTTC